The 27 T cell receptor beta chains reported below all come from one sample, sequenced in a study of T cells in Graves' hyperthyroidism and ophthalmopathy (dated by TCRdb to about 2019). The library came from multiplex PCR. Sequenced on an Illumina HiSeq 2000. The TCR beta CDR3 regions were amplified from the RNA transcripts. For the first round of RT-PCR on the TCR CDR3, the HTBI primer set was used together with the Qiagen OneStep RT-PCR kit. TCRdb applied fastp at Q25 and MiXCR to the public reads, then kept only in-frame beta chains. Identical CDR3 protein sequences are pooled into one entry, listed with their most common genes and DNA. Within this sample are about 480,000 distinct CDR3 sequences, with around an eighth of them counted one time only. Under 20% of the sample is taken by the ten largest. The sequencing sample was made of blood. The receptors come from a woman under 30 with Graves' hyperthyroidism.

V gene TRBV20-1 combines with J gene TRBJ2-2; TRBD2 matches at 16 bases. V shed 0 bases, J shed 3 bases, and the junction held 7 bases outside the gene matches. The CDR3 loop spans 19 amino acids. Germline-derived CDR1 and CDR2 are DFQATT and SNEGSKA (reference sequence). CDR3 amino acids: CSARDRGTSGRADTGELFF. The CDR3 DNA follows: TGCAGTGCTAGAGATCGCGGGACTAGCGGGAGGGCGGACACCGGGGAGCTGTTTTTT.

This clonotype has only a few counts. The V gene is TRBV4-1, the J gene TRBJ1-2, with 7 bases lining up with TRBD1. Losses at the gene ends were 0 bases for V and 3 bases for J; bases not matched to a gene: 1. CDR3 length: 14 amino acids. Germline CDR1 is MGHRA and CDR2 is YSYEKL. The CDR3 sequence: CASSQEGTDYGYTF. For the CDR3, the DNA is TGCGCCAGCAGCCAAGAAGGGACAGACTATGGCTACACCTTC.

This clonotype was recorded at least ten times. The CDR3 protein is CATSDFLAGGVIDTQYF. The CDR3 DNA reads TGTGCCACCAGTGATTTCCTAGCGGGAGGAGTCATAGATACGCAGTATTTT. The chain couples TRBV24-1 to TRBJ2-3, with 11 bases that match TRBD2. This CDR3 has 17 amino acids. Losses at the gene ends were 1 base for V and 5 bases for J; bases not matched to a gene: 7. Germline CDR1 and CDR2: KGHDR and SFDVKD.

This clonotype was counted a few times. This rearrangement joins TRBV5-1 to TRBJ1-1; no definite D call. Trimming left V 4 bases short and J 1 base short, with 14 bases between. The CDR3 runs 15 residues. CDR1 and CDR2 from the germline V gene are SGHRS and YFSETQ. CDR3 nucleotide sequence: TGCGCCAGCAGCCCGCATCGACCGTCGAACACTGAAGCTTTCTTT. Its protein is CASSPHRPSNTEAFF.

This clonotype has a handful of counts. This rearrangement joins TRBV6-1 to TRBJ2-7; the D call may be TRBD1 or TRBD2 (5 bases each). The germline V gene encodes CDR1 MNHNS and CDR2 SASEGT. V lost 6 bases, J lost 2 bases, and 17 bases lay in between. The CDR3 contains 15 residues. CDR3 nucleotide sequence: TGTGCCAGCAGCTCCTCCGGGGCCCCCACCTACGAGCAGTACTTC. This encodes CASSSSGAPTYEQYF.

In its sample, this clonotype was seen a few times. The genes are TRBV20-1 and TRBJ1-5; D ambiguous. Trimming shortened V by 0 bases and J by 5 bases, and 14 bases separated the two germline ends. CDR3 length equals 15 residues. Germline V gene data show CDR1 as DFQATT and CDR2 as SNEGSKA (reference sequence). The CDR3 sequence: CSARDPRKNDQPQHF. DNA of the CDR3: TGCAGTGCTAGAGATCCCCGGAAGAACGATCAGCCCCAGCATTTT.

This clonotype was found many times. V gene TRBV11-2 combines with J gene TRBJ2-7; 7 nucleotides agree with TRBD2. CDR1 SGHAT and CDR2 FQNNGV come from the germline V gene. With V trimmed by 5 bases and J by 6 bases, 13 bases remained unmatched. This CDR3 is 15 amino acids long. The CDR3 sequence: CASSAIRLAPGEQYV. In DNA, the CDR3 is TGTGCCAGCAGCGCCATCCGACTAGCTCCGGGCGAGCAGTACGTC.

The chain carries TRBV29-1 and TRBJ1-2; 11 nucleotides match TRBD1. V shed 6 bases, J shed 2 bases, and the junction held 5 bases outside the gene matches. Germline V gene sequence: CDR1 SQVTM, CDR2 ANQGSEA. The CDR3 contains 14 residues. The CDR3 DNA is TGCAGCGTGGGAAGGACAGGGGGCAACTATGGCTACACCTTC. Translated, it gives CSVGRTGGNYGYTF.

V usage is TRBV5-1 and J usage is TRBJ2-1; D is uncertain. Between the trimmed V and J ends, which lost 2 bases and 2 bases, there was a span of 11 bases. The germline gives CDR1 SGHRS, CDR2 YFSETQ. The CDR3 runs 15 residues. CDR3 bases: TGCGCCAGCAGCTTTAGCCCGCAGGCCTACAATGAGCAGTTCTTC. As protein: CASSFSPQAYNEQFF.

In regard to this clonotype: This may be a read error, as it is one base from a much larger clone. The rearrangement joins TRBV2 to TRBJ1-1; D is unclear. The germline V and J ends were trimmed by 6 bases and 4 bases, with 15 bases remaining between them. Per the germline V gene, CDR1 is SNHLY and CDR2 is FYNNEI. The CDR3 has 14 residues. Here the CDR3 reads CASRDRGPGTEAFF. The CDR3 DNA is TGTGCCAGCAGAGACCGGGGTCCGGGCACTGAAGCTTTCTTT.

On this clonotype itself: With a much larger clone just one base away, this may be a read error. This chain links TRBV6-5 with TRBJ2-1; TRBD2 matches at 13 bases. The CDR3 totals 18 residues. Germline V lookup: CDR1 MNHEY, CDR2 SVGAGI. The CDR3: CASSYGTSGTISCNEQFF. For the CDR3, the DNA is TGTGCCAGCAGTTACGGGACTAGCGGGACCATCTCCTGCAATGAGCAGTTCTTC.

The chain recombines TRBV20-1 with TRBJ2-1; TRBD2 matches 13 bases. V lost 0 bases, J lost 8 bases, and 10 bases stayed unmatched. Germline CDR1 DFQATT, CDR2 SNEGSKA (reference sequence). The CDR3 spans 17 residues. CDR3 nucleotides: TGCAGTGCTAGAGAGATCGGACTAGCGGGAGAAGGGGATGAGCAGTTCTTC. Translation: CSAREIGLAGEGDEQFF.

This clonotype came up many times. The gene calls are TRBV11-1 and TRBJ2-1; 10 nucleotides match TRBD2. The V gene end was trimmed by 4 bases and the J gene end by 6 bases; junction bases not matched to a gene: 15. The CDR3 loop spans 18 amino acids. Germline loops: CDR1 SGHAT, CDR2 FQDESV (reference sequence). Here the CDR3 reads CASSYTPLYTSGVNEQFF. In DNA form, the CDR3 reads TGTGCCAGCAGCTATACCCCCCTCTATACTAGCGGGGTCAATGAGCAGTTCTTC.

This clonotype was counted many times. The rearrangement joins TRBV3-1 to TRBJ2-2; D is tentatively TRBD1 or TRBD2 (6 bases each). Trimming took off 1 base at V and 3 bases at J, with 21 bases between the two ends. In germline, CDR1 is LGHDT, CDR2 YNNKEL (reference sequence). The CDR3 totals 19 residues. The CDR3 protein is CASSQGPTTDSGYTGELFF. The CDR3 nucleotides read TGTGCCAGCAGCCAAGGCCCGACTACGGACAGCGGGTACACCGGGGAGCTGTTTTTT.

Concerning this clonotype itself: One end of the junction is discordant with germline, which a read error may explain. CDR3 residues: CASSLEAGTTGNGQFF. CDR3 DNA sequence: TGTGCCAGCAGTTTGGAGGCCGGGACAACCGGCAATGGGCAGTTCTTC. The chain uses TRBV12-3 or TRBV12-4 and TRBJ2-1, with a possible D match to TRBD1 (6 bases). The CDR3 loop spans 16 amino acids.

This clonotype occurred a few times. The chain recombines TRBV20-1 with TRBJ2-5; 11 nucleotides align to TRBD2. The CDR3 is 14 residues long. Germline V gene lookup returns CDR1 DFQATT and CDR2 SNEGSKA (reference sequence). Unmatched junction bases numbered 3, after V lost 5 bases and J lost 1 base. The CDR3 region has the DNA TGCAGTGCTCTCCTAGCGGGGGGCCAAGAGACCCAGTACTTC. Protein: CSALLAGGQETQYF.

This clonotype is labeled medium-sized (0.01 to 0.1%). V gene TRBV2 combines with J gene TRBJ1-6; TRBD1 matches 11 bases. CDR3 size: 14 residues. The junction had 4 bases not matched to a gene; V was cut back by 5 bases and J by 10 bases. Germline V gene data show CDR1 as SNHLY and CDR2 as FYNNEI. The CDR3 sequence is CASSPGQGGSPLHF. Here the CDR3 DNA reads TGTGCCAGCAGTCCGGGACAGGGGGGATCACCCCTCCACTTT.

This clonotype was observed at least ten times. The chain carries TRBV27 and TRBJ2-5; weak D call: TRBD1 (6 bases). Germline-derived CDR1 and CDR2 are MNHEY and SMNVEV (reference sequence). V was pared by 4 bases and J by 1 base, with 10 bases between. The CDR3 has 14 residues. In nucleotides, the CDR3 is TGTGCCAGCAGTTCAGGGGCGACCCAAGAGACCCAGTACTTC. Translating it yields CASSSGATQETQYF.

This clonotype was detected ten times or more. The chain recombines TRBV7-8 with TRBJ1-5, with D maybe TRBD1 (5 bases). The CDR3 is made up of 17 amino acids. Per the germline V gene, CDR1 is SGHVS and CDR2 is FQNEAQ. V dropped 6 bases and J dropped 0 bases, with 18 bases sitting between them. CDR3 DNA sequence: TGTGCCAGCAGGATGGACGGGGGGGGATATAGCAATCAGCCCCAGCATTTT. Protein product: CASRMDGGGYSNQPQHF.

The chain combines TRBV29-1 with TRBJ2-4; 7 bases are shared with TRBD1. This CDR3 comprises 14 residues. The germline V gene encodes CDR1 SQVTM and CDR2 ANQGSEA. The ends lost 6 bases at V and 9 bases at J; junction bases unmatched: 14. Written as DNA, the CDR3 is TGCAGCGTCGTAGATCCGGGACAGTCTGTCATTCAGTACTTC. Translated, it gives CSVVDPGQSVIQYF.

This clonotype has a count of ten or more. The chain is built from TRBV5-1 and TRBJ2-1; D might be TRBD2 (6 bases). Germline V gene data show CDR1 as SGHRS and CDR2 as YFSETQ. CDR3 length equals 16 residues. The germline V and J ends were trimmed by 3 bases and 0 bases, with 13 bases remaining between them. For the CDR3, the DNA is TGCGCCAGCAGCTCGACTAGTGCCCCCTCCTACAATGAGCAGTTCTTC. Residues: CASSSTSAPSYNEQFF. Looking up the rest from reference TRBV5-1 and TRBJ2-1 gives the full variable domain: KAGVTQTPRYLIKTRGQQVTLSCSPISGHRSVSWYQQTPGQGLQFLFEYFSETQRNKGNFPGRFSGRQFSNSRSEMNVSTLELGDSALYLCASSSTSAPSYNEQFFGPGTRLTVL.

In its sample, this clonotype was seen many times. This sequence joins TRBV11-2 and TRBJ2-3; 14 positions match TRBD2. CDR1 SGHAT and CDR2 FQNNGV come from the germline V gene. V was pared by 4 bases and J by 5 bases, with 5 bases of the junction left unmatched. The CDR3 has 16 residues. CDR3 protein: CASSSGLAGGVDTQYF. The CDR3 region has the DNA TGTGCCAGCAGCTCCGGACTAGCGGGAGGAGTAGATACGCAGTATTTT.

The table lists this clonotype with many counts. The chain couples TRBV10-1 to TRBJ2-7; TRBD2 matches at 13 bases. V was clipped by 1 base and J by 5 bases; unmatched bases: 5. Per germline, CDR1 WNHNN and CDR2 SYGVQD (reference sequence). This CDR3 comprises 16 residues. The CDR3: CASSELLAGGPDEQYF. The DNA of the CDR3 is TGCGCCAGCAGTGAGTTACTAGCGGGAGGGCCGGACGAGCAGTACTTC.

This clonotype occurred many times. The CDR3 DNA reads as TGTGCCAGCACTCCACAGGGACGGCCTCACGAGCAGTACTTC. It specifies CASTPQGRPHEQYF. J is TRBJ2-7 and V is TRBV12-3 or TRBV12-4; tentative D call: TRBD1 (6 bases). V was pared by 7 bases and J by 5 bases, with 18 bases between. The CDR3 is 14 residues long.

The J gene is TRBJ2-1, the V gene TRBV29-1; TRBD2 aligns across 7 bases. V lost 2 bases to trimming and J lost 6 bases; unmatched junction nucleotides: 4. The CDR3 spans 13 residues. Germline assignment: CDR1 SQVTM and CDR2 ANQGSEA. CDR3 nucleotides: TGCAGCGTTGAAATTACTAGCGCCAATGAGCAGTTCTTC. This encodes CSVEITSANEQFF.

This sequence joins TRBV29-1 and TRBJ1-1; no clear D gene. Trimming pared 0 bases from V and 4 bases from J, leaving 18 bases between. CDR3 length: 16 residues. Germline CDR1 SQVTM, CDR2 ANQGSEA. Here the CDR3 reads CSVEDPWAVQSTEAFF. The CDR3 nucleotides are TGCAGCGTTGAAGATCCGTGGGCAGTTCAAAGCACTGAAGCTTTCTTT.

This clonotype appeared many times. The chain uses TRBV3-1 and TRBJ1-5, with D unclear. The germline V gene encodes CDR1 LGHDT and CDR2 YNNKEL (reference sequence). This CDR3 is 17 amino acids long. Trimming removed 1 base from V and 1 base from J, with 14 bases in between. CDR3 residues: CASSQVSAGGSNQPQHF. The CDR3 DNA follows: TGTGCCAGCAGCCAAGTCTCAGCAGGTGGGAGCAATCAGCCCCAGCATTTT.